This T cell receptor (beta chain) was obtained from a study of T cells in Graves' hyperthyroidism and ophthalmopathy. This clonotype was counted many times. The CDR3 regions of TCR beta were amplified from RNA transcripts. The TCR CDR3 was amplified in a first-round RT-PCR using the HTBI primer set. TCRdb redid the calling of the multiplex PCR reads with MiXCR, one entry per CDR3 protein. The data show fewer than 900,000 distinct CDR3 sequences, about a sixth seen once. Diagnostic decisions used clinical symptoms, serum thyroxine and TRAb, thyroid ultrasound and orbital computed tomography. The CDR3 loop spans 12 amino acids. Looked up from germline, CDR1 is DFQATT and CDR2 is SNEGSKA (reference sequence). Trimming stripped 3 bases from V and 0 bases from J, with 6 bases between.

The chain carries TRBV20-1 and TRBJ2-7; no definite D call. The clonotype originates from a man aged 18 to 29 with Graves' hyperthyroidism. The sample was blood. This CDR3 is CSASVSSYEQYF. For the CDR3, the DNA is TGCAGTGCTAGCGTCAGCTCCTACGAGCAGTACTTC.